The clone carrying this TCR beta chain was seen repeatedly, ten times or more. Construction of TCR beta libraries relied on iRepertoire HTBI primers and on Arm-PCR targeting CDR3 regions. TCRdb processed the multiplex PCR reads anew with MiXCR; each CDR3 protein has one entry. The sample carries some 500,000 distinct CDR3 sequences, approximately 13% recorded once. These data are taken from a study of regulatory T cells in long-lasting Graves disease. Time point of the sample: newly diagnosed GD, antithyroid drugs for less than 3 months. PBMCs provided the RNA from which the TCR library was made. Germline V gene sequence: CDR1 MNHEY, CDR2 SVGEGT. The CDR3 sequence is 12 residues long. Trimming pared 9 bases from V and 10 bases from J, leaving 18 bases between. This sample was shared with a second study, whose subject was T cells in Graves' hyperthyroidism and ophthalmopathy. That report notes: Patients aged 18 to 65 with hyperthyroidism were newly diagnosed, with duration under 2 months. Using the HTBI primer set, a first-round RT-PCR was run on the TCR CDR3.

The J gene is TRBJ1-1, the V gene TRBV6-2 or TRBV6-3; a weak D match, TRBD1 (6 bases). The material was peripheral blood mononuclear cells (PBMCs), obtained at new diagnosis, from a patient treated with antithyroid drugs. The clonotype comes from a man aged 25 to 40 with Graves disease. In DNA form, the CDR3 reads TGTGCCAGTACCCTTGTCCGGGGGCGAGCTTTCTTT. Translation gives CASTLVRGRAFF.